Presented here are 20 T cell receptor beta chains from one specimen sequenced in a study of Tregs in tolerant kidney transplant recipients. Clones were read by immunoSEQ multiplex PCR, and TCRdb kept only the in-frame ones, dropping some. There are 50,000 or so clones in the sample, with 0.83% held by the top ten. Sequencing used CD4+ T cells from blood, obtained before the transplant. Receptors originate from a human donor who received a combined kidney and bone marrow transplant.

Regarding this clone: The read ends 3 residues shy of where the CDR3 ends; the end is completed using the germline J gene. This chain connects TRBV19 to TRBJ2-5; 11 nucleotides match TRBD1. The V gene's germline CDR1 is LNHDA and CDR2 SQIVND (reference sequence). There are 14 residues in the CDR3. V lost 6 bases to trimming and J lost 4 bases; unmatched junction nucleotides: 4. CDR3 amino acids: CASRRDRGGETQYF. The sequenced part of the CDR3 DNA is TGTGCCAGTAGACGGGACAGGGGGGGAGAGACC.

To note about this clone: Coverage ceases 3 residues before the CDR3 finishes, and the germline J gene fills in the end. The genes are TRBV19 and TRBJ2-7, with 12 bases identical to TRBD2. The V and J ends lost 3 bases and 6 bases, in that order; junction bases with no gene match: 3. CDR1 and CDR2 from the germline V gene are LNHDA and SQIVND (reference sequence). The CDR3 contains 14 residues. CDR3 DNA (partial): TGTGCCAGTAGTATTAAACTAGCGGGAGGCGAG. It encodes CASSIKLAGGE. The whole CDR3 region reads CASSIKLAGGEQYF.

Details on this clone: The read falls 3 residues short of the CDR3 end, and the missing part is taken from the germline J gene. V gene TRBV2 combines with J gene TRBJ1-1, with D possibly TRBD1 on 6 matching bases. CDR1 and CDR2 from the germline V gene are SNHLY and FYNNEI. Trimming shortened V by 6 bases and J by 5 bases, and 16 bases separated the two germline ends. CDR3 length equals 14 residues. The CDR3 is CASRFFTGQTEAFF. CDR3 DNA, as far as it was read: TGTGCCAGCAGGTTCTTCACAGGGCAAACTGAA.

Concerning this clone itself: The sequence runs out 3 residues before the end of the CDR3; the remainder is reconstructed from the germline J gene. The chain couples TRBV18 to TRBJ2-2; weak D call: TRBD2 (6 bases). V was cut by 2 bases and J by 3 bases, with 10 bases left in between. Germline values: CDR1 KGHSH, CDR2 LQKENI. The CDR3 is 15 residues long. The CDR3 DNA, read in part, is TGTGCCAGCTCACCAACGGGGGAGTACACCGGGGAG. Its protein is CASSPTGEYTGE. The full CDR3 reads CASSPTGEYTGELFF.

A word on this clone: The read falls 3 residues short of the CDR3 end, and the missing part is taken from the germline J gene. The chain joins TRBV7-2 to TRBJ1-2; 7 bases map to TRBD1. The germline V gene encodes CDR1 SGHTA and CDR2 FQGNSA. The CDR3 sequence is 13 residues long. Losses at the gene ends were 5 bases for V and 4 bases for J; bases not matched to a gene: 4. The part of the CDR3 DNA that was read is TGTGCCAGCAGCCCGGGACAGTCCTATGGC. Protein sequence: CASSPGQSYG. The CDR3 in full is CASSPGQSYGYTF.

As to this clone: Read coverage stops 3 residues before the CDR3 terminus; the germline J gene supplies the remainder. The chain combines TRBV2 with TRBJ2-2; unclear D gene. This CDR3 spans 12 amino acids. Germline CDR1 SNHLY, CDR2 FYNNEI. The germline V and J ends were trimmed by 5 bases and 9 bases, with 10 bases remaining between them. The CDR3 loop reads CASSSEVRELFF. The sequenced CDR3 bases are TGTGCCAGCAGTAGTGAGGTCCGGGAG. Looking up the rest from reference TRBV2 and TRBJ2-2 gives the full variable domain: EPEVTQTPSHQVTQMGQEVILRCVPISNHLYFYWYRQILGQKVEFLVSFYNNEISEKSEIFDDQFSVERPDGSNFTLKIRSTKLEDSAMYFCASSSEVRELFFGEGSRLTVL.

With regard to this clone: The CDR3 end is not reached by the read, which stops 3 residues before it; the germline J gene fills it in. V usage is TRBV18 and J usage is TRBJ2-5, with 15 bases lining up with TRBD2. This CDR3 comprises 16 residues. Trimming at V came to 0 bases and at J to 4 bases, leaving 0 bases not matched to a gene. Looked up from germline, CDR1 is KGHSH and CDR2 is LQKENI. The CDR3 protein is CASSPPGLAGGETQYF. The part of the CDR3 DNA that was read is TGTGCCAGCTCACCACCGGGACTAGCGGGAGGAGAGACC.

As for this clone: The read is 3 residues too short to cover the CDR3 end, so that end is filled in from the germline J gene. V and J are TRBV28 and TRBJ1-2, with no clear D. The CDR3 runs 12 residues. Per the germline V gene, CDR1 is MDHEN and CDR2 is SYDVKM. The germline V and J ends were trimmed by 7 bases and 7 bases, with 13 bases remaining between them. CDR3 bases read: TGTGCCAGCACCGCGCGGGATCGTGGC. This codes for CASTARDRG. The CDR3 reads in full as CASTARDRGYTF.

Comments on this clone: The DNA ends 3 residues before the CDR3 does, and the rest of the CDR3 is filled in from the germline J gene. The chain combines TRBV29-1 with TRBJ2-2; 12 positions match TRBD1. Germline V gives CDR1 SQVTM, CDR2 ANQGSEA. The CDR3 is 14 residues long. The trim removed 4 bases at V and 6 bases at J, leaving 3 bases unmatched. The sequenced CDR3 bases are TGCAGCGTTGGCCGGGACAGGGGGCCCGGGGAG. This gives the protein CSVGRDRGPGE. The full CDR3 is CSVGRDRGPGELFF.

As for this clone: The missing CDR3 end, 3 residues past where the read stops, is filled in from the germline J gene. The chain carries TRBV30 and TRBJ2-3; tentative D call: TRBD1 (6 bases). The CDR3 is 16 residues long. CDR1 is GTSNPN and CDR2 is SVGIG in the germline V gene (reference sequence). V was clipped by 0 bases and J by 4 bases, with 17 bases between them. The sequenced CDR3 bases are TGTGCCTGGAGTGTACTGGACAGAGGTACATCAGATACG. Translation gives CAWSVLDRGTSDT. The whole CDR3 region reads CAWSVLDRGTSDTQYF.

On this clone: The read ends 3 residues shy of where the CDR3 ends; the end is completed using the germline J gene. The rearrangement joins TRBV18 to TRBJ2-5; 9 nucleotides line up with TRBD1. Looked up from germline, CDR1 is KGHSH and CDR2 is LQKENI. V lost 5 bases to trimming and J lost 4 bases; unmatched junction nucleotides: 8. This CDR3 comprises 15 residues. CDR3 bases read: TGTGCCAGCTCATCGGGACAGGGTTCGTTAGAGACC. It encodes CASSSGQGSLET. The whole CDR3 reads CASSSGQGSLETQYF. Full variable domain (outside the CDR3, taken from reference TRBV18 and TRBJ2-5): NAGVMQNPRHLVRRRGQEARLRCSPMKGHSHVYWYRQLPEEGLKFMVYLQKENIIDESGMPKERFSAEFPKEGPSILRIQQVVRGDSAAYFCASSSGQGSLETQYFGPGTRLLVL.

With regard to this clone: The CDR3 end is not reached by the read, which stops 3 residues before it; the germline J gene fills it in. The J gene is TRBJ1-2, the V gene TRBV29-1; 8 bases match TRBD1. V shed 0 bases and J 3 bases; nucleotides not matched to a gene: 12. The germline V gene encodes CDR1 SQVTM and CDR2 ANQGSEA. This CDR3 contains 17 residues. The sequenced CDR3 bases are TGCAGCGTTGAAGAAGAGAAGACAGGGGTTGTGGACTATGGC. It yields the protein CSVEEEKTGVVDYG. The whole CDR3 sequence reads CSVEEEKTGVVDYGYTF.

Regarding this clone: The read terminates 3 residues ahead of where the CDR3 ends, so the germline J gene completes it. V is TRBV7-8 and J is TRBJ1-1; maybe TRBD1 (5 bases). V gave up 1 base and J gave up 1 base, with 7 bases separating them. Germline V gene data show CDR1 as SGHVS and CDR2 as FQNEAQ. The CDR3 has 14 amino acids. The CDR3 loop is CASSLDDRNTEAFF. The CDR3 bases that were read are TGTGCCAGCAGCTTAGATGACAGGAACACTGAA.

About this clone itself: The read halts 3 residues ahead of the CDR3 end, with the missing end drawn from the germline J gene. The genes are TRBV7-8 and TRBJ1-1; possibly TRBD1 for D (5 bases). V was shortened by 2 bases and J by 6 bases, with 16 bases between the two germline ends. CDR3 length: 15 amino acids. Per the germline V gene, CDR1 is SGHVS and CDR2 is FQNEAQ. This chain's CDR3 is CASSLQVALGAEAFF. The DNA read from the CDR3 is TGTGCCAGCAGCTTACAGGTAGCCCTAGGGGCTGAA.

In the case of this clone: The read gets to within 3 residues of the CDR3 end, and the germline J gene fills in the rest. The chain is built from TRBV7-8 and TRBJ2-7, with 7 bases aligning to TRBD1. V lost 3 bases and J lost 0; bases outside the gene matches: 2. Germline V CDR1 and CDR2: SGHVS, FQNEAQ. The CDR3 contains 14 residues. The part of the CDR3 DNA that was read is TGTGCCAGCAGCTTGGACAGGTTCTCCTACGAG. Amino acids: CASSLDRFSYE. The full CDR3 protein reads CASSLDRFSYEQYF.

Note on this clone: The read comes to an end 3 residues before the CDR3 does, leaving the germline J gene to fill in the end. The chain recombines TRBV6-2 or TRBV6-3 with TRBJ2-5; TRBD2 matches at 9 bases. CDR3 size: 14 residues. Germline loops: CDR1 MNHEY, CDR2 SVGEGT. The sequenced part of the CDR3 DNA is TGTGGTAGATTTAGCGGGAGTTATATGGAGACC. Protein product: CGRFSGSYMET. The whole CDR3 region reads CGRFSGSYMETQYF.

Of note for this clone: Read data end 3 residues before the CDR3 end; the end is taken from the germline J gene. The chain couples TRBV7-2 to TRBJ1-2, with 7 nucleotides matching TRBD1. CDR1 is SGHTA and CDR2 is FQGNSA in the germline V gene. CDR3 length: 13 residues. The junction had 4 bases not matched to a gene; V was cut back by 4 bases and J by 5 bases. CDR3 DNA (partial): TGTGCCAGCAGCTCCCGGGACAGTTATGGC. This codes for CASSSRDSYG. The CDR3 reads in full as CASSSRDSYGYTF.

Points on this clone: The CDR3 end lies 3 residues beyond the end of the read and is filled in from the germline J gene. This chain uses TRBV2 with TRBJ1-2; D remains ambiguous. Germline CDR1 reads SNHLY; CDR2 reads FYNNEI. V shed 1 base and J shed 6 bases, with 9 bases lying between them. This CDR3 is built from 13 residues. The sequenced part of the CDR3 DNA is TGTGCCAGCAGTGAAGGTATAAGGGATGGC. Its protein is CASSEGIRDG. In full, the CDR3 reads CASSEGIRDGYTF.

About this clone: Read data end 3 residues before the CDR3 end; the end is taken from the germline J gene. The rearrangement joins TRBV18 to TRBJ2-7; 11 bases map to TRBD2. The trim removed 3 bases at V and 4 bases at J, leaving 5 bases unmatched. This CDR3 contains 15 residues. Per the germline V gene, CDR1 is KGHSH and CDR2 is LQKENI. The CDR3 sequence is CASSPTSGSKYEQYF. CDR3 bases read: TGTGCCAGCTCACCTACTAGCGGGAGTAAGTACGAG.

Comment on this clone: The CDR3 extends 3 residues past the end of the read, so its final part is completed from the germline J gene. This sequence joins TRBV20-1 and TRBJ1-2; perhaps TRBD1 as D (6 bases). V was clipped by 5 bases and J by 0 bases, with 10 bases between them. CDR1 and CDR2 (germline): DFQATT, SNEGSKA (reference sequence). This CDR3 has 13 amino acids. Incomplete CDR3 DNA: TGCAGTGCTCAGGACAGTCCTAACTATGGC. Encoded protein: CSAQDSPNYG. The full CDR3 protein is CSAQDSPNYGYTF.